Below are 23 T cell receptor beta chains sequenced from a single sample in a study of control samples from healthy donors and cancer patients. Profiling relied on immunoSEQ multiplex PCR, and the TCRdb table lists in-frame clones only, not all of them. The sample holds 150,000 or so clones, around 90% seen once. The sequenced material came from blood. The receptors here all came from a woman between 25 and 40 years old in good health.

J is TRBJ1-5 and V is TRBV6-5; D ambiguous. CDR1 is MNHEY, CDR2 SVGAGI, per germline. The CDR3 extends over 13 amino acids. V was trimmed by 11 bases and J by 3 bases, leaving 14 bases between them. The CDR3 DNA is TGTGCCTCTAGCGACGGATACAATCAGCCCCAGCATTTT. This encodes CASSDGYNQPQHF.

The V and J genes are TRBV30 and TRBJ2-4, with TRBD1 matching 9 bases. The CDR3 sequence is 13 residues long. With 5 bases clipped from V and 7 bases from J, the junction kept 6 bases outside the gene matches. CDR1 GTSNPN and CDR2 SVGIG come from the germline V gene (reference sequence). The CDR3 nucleotides are TGTGCCTGGGAAGCCGGGACAGGGAACATTCAGTACTTC. This translates into CAWEAGTGNIQYF. Drawing the rest from reference TRBV30 and TRBJ2-4, the complete variable domain is SQTIHQWPATLVQPVGSPLSLECTVEGTSNPNLYWYRQAAGRGLQLLFYSVGIGQISSEVPQNLSASRPQDRQFILSSKKLLLSDSGFYLCAWEAGTGNIQYFGAGTRLSVL.

The chain has TRBV19 and TRBJ2-3; D not resolved. The CDR3 consists of 16 residues. The germline V gene has CDR1 LNHDA and CDR2 SQIVND (reference sequence). V was clipped by 2 bases and J by 0 bases, with 12 bases between them. The CDR3 sequence: CASSINVVGSTDTQYF. The CDR3 region has the DNA TGTGCCAGTAGTATAAATGTCGTCGGGAGCACAGATACGCAGTATTTT.

This chain uses TRBV6-5 with TRBJ1-1; 7 positions match TRBD1. V shed 7 bases, J shed 6 bases, and the junction held 8 bases outside the gene matches. CDR1 MNHEY and CDR2 SVGAGI come from the germline V gene. The CDR3 contains 13 residues. The CDR3 coding sequence is TGTGCCAGCATTTCGGGACAGACCCCTGAAGCTTTCTTT. It yields the protein CASISGQTPEAFF.

This chain uses TRBV7-9 with TRBJ2-2; TRBD2 aligns across 14 bases. CDR1 is SEHNR, CDR2 FQNEAQ, per germline (reference sequence). Losses at the gene ends were 10 bases for V and 6 bases for J; bases not matched to a gene: 4. CDR3 length: 14 amino acids. In nucleotides, the CDR3 is TGTGCCACCGGACTAGCGGGAGGACCCGGGGAGCTGTTTTTT. This codes for CATGLAGGPGELFF.

The J gene is TRBJ2-3, the V gene TRBV9; 7 bases align to TRBD1. After removal of 4 bases from V and 5 bases from J, the junction contained 7 bases not matched to a gene. Germline V gene data show CDR1 as SGDLS and CDR2 as YYNGEE. This CDR3 is built from 14 residues. Here the CDR3 reads CASSSQGSGDTQYF. For the CDR3, the DNA is TGTGCCAGCAGCTCACAGGGGTCGGGAGATACGCAGTATTTT.

The chain has TRBV25-1 and TRBJ2-4; the D gene is possibly TRBD2 (6 bases). Germline V lookup: CDR1 MGHDK, CDR2 SYGVNS. Trimming took 7 bases from V and 0 from J, leaving 10 bases between them. The CDR3 has 14 residues. The CDR3 bases are TGTGCCAGCACTAGCGCCTTAGCCAAAAACATTCAGTACTTC. Translated: CASTSALAKNIQYF.

This chain joins TRBV2 and TRBJ1-2; D gene uncertain. Per the germline V gene, CDR1 is SNHLY and CDR2 is FYNNEI. The CDR3 has 14 amino acids. Trimming took 4 bases from V and 8 from J, leaving 17 bases between them. The CDR3: CASSVVADVEGYTF. As DNA, the CDR3 is TGTGCCAGCAGTGTAGTAGCAGACGTGGAAGGCTACACCTTC.

The rearrangement joins TRBV7-8 to TRBJ2-5; D is perhaps TRBD1 or TRBD2 (5 bases each). Germline CDR1 SGHVS, CDR2 FQNEAQ. The CDR3 has 14 amino acids. Trimming shortened V by 3 bases and J by 4 bases, and 12 bases separated the two germline ends. The CDR3, as DNA: TGTGCCAGCAGCTTTAGAGGGGTCCGAGAGACCCAGTACTTC. Translation: CASSFRGVRETQYF.

For the CDR3, the DNA is TGCGCCAGCAGCCAAGATCCCGAAATGACCCAGTACTTC. This gives the protein CASSQDPEMTQYF. The chain is built from TRBV4-1 and TRBJ2-5, with unresolved D. Germline values: CDR1 MGHRA, CDR2 YSYEKL. CDR3 length: 13 amino acids. The V end was cut by 0 bases, the J end by 7 bases, with 9 bases between.

The genes are TRBV4-2 and TRBJ2-7, with 7 positions matching TRBD1. The germline V gene has CDR1 LGHNA and CDR2 YNFKEQ. The CDR3 spans 14 residues. J gave up 3 bases and V 1 base, and 3 bases lay outside the gene matches. For the CDR3, the DNA is TGTGCCAGCAGCCAAGGGACAGGAGACTACGAGCAGTACTTC. Translating gives CASSQGTGDYEQYF.

The chain links TRBV7-6 to TRBJ2-7; the D call may be TRBD1 or TRBD2 (5 bases each). The V end was cut by 4 bases, the J end by 3 bases, with 16 bases between. Germline CDR1 SGHVS, CDR2 FNYEAQ. This CDR3 region has 15 residues. The CDR3 protein is CASSSKLRGNYEQYF. CDR3 DNA sequence: TGTGCCAGCAGCTCCAAGTTGAGGGGAAACTACGAGCAGTACTTC.

The chain recombines TRBV29-1 with TRBJ1-2, with a weak D call TRBD1 (6 bases). Trimming shortened V by 8 bases and J by 6 bases, and 13 bases separated the two germline ends. This CDR3 is 11 amino acids long. Germline assignment: CDR1 SQVTM and CDR2 ANQGSEA. The CDR3 nucleotides read TGCAGCCTGAGGACAGAAAATGGCTACACCTTC. It encodes CSLRTENGYTF. Supplemented by reference TRBV29-1 and TRBJ1-2, the full variable domain reads SAVISQKPSRDICQRGTSLTIQCQVDSQVTMMFWYRQQPGQSLTLIATANQGSEATYESGFVIDKFPISRPNLTFSTLTVSNMSPEDSSIYLCSLRTENGYTFGSGTRLTVV.

V gene TRBV7-9 combines with J gene TRBJ1-2; 12 bases agree with TRBD1. Losses at the gene ends were 5 bases for V and 8 bases for J; bases not matched to a gene: 15. The CDR3 contains 17 residues. CDR1 is SEHNR, CDR2 FQNEAQ, per germline (reference sequence). The CDR3 loop reads CASSPPIPGQGARGYTF. The CDR3 region has the DNA TGTGCCAGCAGCCCCCCCATACCGGGACAGGGGGCGCGAGGCTACACCTTC.

The gene calls are TRBV5-1 and TRBJ1-4; D call uncertain. The germline V and J ends were trimmed by 2 bases and 5 bases, with 10 bases remaining between them. CDR3 length equals 14 residues. CDR1 and CDR2 from the germline V gene are SGHRS and YFSETQ. The CDR3 loop is CASSLQSLNEKLFF. CDR3 nucleotide sequence: TGCGCCAGCAGCTTACAGAGTCTCAATGAAAAACTGTTTTTT.

V usage is TRBV5-5 and J usage is TRBJ1-5; weak D call: TRBD1 (5 bases). The CDR3 has 16 residues. V was pared by 4 bases and J by 0 bases, with 14 bases between. In germline, CDR1 is SGHKS, CDR2 YYEKEE (reference sequence). CDR3 amino acids: CASSPGTDYSNQPQHF. DNA of the CDR3: TGTGCCAGCAGCCCTGGGACGGATTATAGCAATCAGCCCCAGCATTTT.

The J gene is TRBJ2-2, the V gene TRBV6-5, with D tentatively TRBD2 (6 bases). CDR3 length: 13 residues. CDR1 is MNHEY and CDR2 is SVGAGI in the germline V gene. Trimming cost V 6 bases and J 6 bases, with 11 bases left between them. The CDR3: CASSLPGAGELFF. The CDR3 bases are TGTGCCAGCAGCCTCCCGGGGGCCGGGGAGCTGTTTTTT.

The chain joins TRBV2 to TRBJ2-1; TRBD2 matches 8 bases. The CDR3 extends over 18 amino acids. Germline V lookup: CDR1 SNHLY, CDR2 FYNNEI. V was clipped by 8 bases and J by 0 bases; unmatched bases: 15. The CDR3 protein is CASCYDGGALSSYNEQFF. The CDR3 DNA sequence: TGTGCCAGCTGCTATGACGGGGGGGCACTAAGCTCCTACAATGAGCAGTTCTTC.

This clone was seen many times. V gene TRBV4-1 combines with J gene TRBJ1-5, with D uncertain. This CDR3 spans 15 amino acids. From germline, CDR1 is MGHRA and CDR2 YSYEKL. Trimming took 0 bases from V and 3 from J, leaving 9 bases between them. CDR3 sequence: CASSQEARNNQPQHF. For the CDR3, the DNA is TGCGCCAGCAGCCAAGAAGCCAGGAACAATCAGCCCCAGCATTTT.

This chain uses TRBV14 with TRBJ1-1; weak D call: TRBD1 (5 bases). V was trimmed by 4 bases and J by 4 bases, leaving 13 bases between them. Germline lookup yields CDR1 SGHDN and CDR2 FVKESK. The CDR3 spans 14 residues. CDR3 region: CASSRSRVATEAFF. CDR3 nucleotides: TGTGCCAGCAGCCGGAGCAGGGTTGCCACTGAAGCTTTCTTT.

This clone was seen only once. The V call is TRBV12-3 or TRBV12-4, the J call TRBJ1-1; D uncertain. V lost 8 bases and J 7 bases, leaving 11 bases between the germline ends. The CDR3 extends over 11 amino acids. CDR3 protein: CASCSRLEAFF. CDR3 DNA sequence: TGTGCCAGCTGCTCTCGCCTTGAAGCTTTCTTT.

The V call is TRBV27, the J call TRBJ1-6; D unclear. The CDR3 loop spans 13 amino acids. The germline V gene encodes CDR1 MNHEY and CDR2 SMNVEV (reference sequence). Trimming left V 2 bases short and J 6 bases short, with 5 bases between. The CDR3 reads CASSLGRNSPLHF. The CDR3 region has the DNA TGTGCCAGCAGTTTAGGCCGTAATTCACCCCTCCACTTT.

The J gene is TRBJ2-4, the V gene TRBV5-5, with a weak D call TRBD2 (6 bases). Germline V gene lookup returns CDR1 SGHKS and CDR2 YYEKEE (reference sequence). V gave up 3 bases and J gave up 0 bases, with 16 bases separating them. The CDR3 contains 17 residues. Here the CDR3 reads CASSSMEGSLAKNIQYF. Written as DNA, the CDR3 is TGTGCCAGCAGCTCAATGGAGGGAAGTCTAGCCAAAAACATTCAGTACTTC.